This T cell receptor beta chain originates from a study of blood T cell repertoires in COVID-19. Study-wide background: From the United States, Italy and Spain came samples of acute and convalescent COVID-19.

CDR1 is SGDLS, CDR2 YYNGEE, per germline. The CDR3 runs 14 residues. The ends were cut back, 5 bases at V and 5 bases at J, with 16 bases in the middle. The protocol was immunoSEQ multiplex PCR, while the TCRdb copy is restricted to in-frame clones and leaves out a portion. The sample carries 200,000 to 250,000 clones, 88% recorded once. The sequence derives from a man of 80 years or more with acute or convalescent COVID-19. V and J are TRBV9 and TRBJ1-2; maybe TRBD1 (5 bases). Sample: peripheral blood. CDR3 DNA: TGTGCCAGCAGTCCTTCGGACATGCTATATGGCTACACCTTC. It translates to CASSPSDMLYGYTF.